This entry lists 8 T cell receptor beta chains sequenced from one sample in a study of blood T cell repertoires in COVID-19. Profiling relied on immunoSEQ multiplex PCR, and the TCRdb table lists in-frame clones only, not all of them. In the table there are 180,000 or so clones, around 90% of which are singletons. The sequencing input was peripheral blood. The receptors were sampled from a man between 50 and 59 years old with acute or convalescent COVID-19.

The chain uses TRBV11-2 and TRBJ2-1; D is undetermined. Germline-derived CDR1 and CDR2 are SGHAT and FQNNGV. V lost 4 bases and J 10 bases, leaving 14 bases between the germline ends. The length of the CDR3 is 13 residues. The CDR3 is CASSSRLDWEQFF. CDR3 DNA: TGTGCCAGCAGCTCCAGACTGGATTGGGAGCAGTTCTTC.

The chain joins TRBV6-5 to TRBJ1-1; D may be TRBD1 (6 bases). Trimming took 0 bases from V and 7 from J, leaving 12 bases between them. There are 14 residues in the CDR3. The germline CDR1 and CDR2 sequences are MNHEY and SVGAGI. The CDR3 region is CASSYSSSGVEAFF. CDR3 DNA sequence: TGTGCCAGCAGTTACTCGAGTTCAGGGGTTGAAGCTTTCTTT.

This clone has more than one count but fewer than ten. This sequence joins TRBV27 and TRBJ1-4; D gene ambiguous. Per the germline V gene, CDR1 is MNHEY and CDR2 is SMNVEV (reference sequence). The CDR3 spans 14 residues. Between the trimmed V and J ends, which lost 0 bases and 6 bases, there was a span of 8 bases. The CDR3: CASSLSTEHEKLFF. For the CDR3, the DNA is TGTGCCAGCAGTTTATCGACTGAACATGAAAAACTGTTTTTT.

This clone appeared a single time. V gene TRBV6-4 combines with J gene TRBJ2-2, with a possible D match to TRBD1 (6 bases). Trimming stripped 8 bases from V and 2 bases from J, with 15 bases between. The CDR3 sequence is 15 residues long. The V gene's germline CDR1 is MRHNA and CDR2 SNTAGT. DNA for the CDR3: TGTGCCAGCGGGGCCACAGGGTTTAACACCGGGGAGCTGTTTTTT. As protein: CASGATGFNTGELFF.

The CDR3 DNA follows: TGTGCCAGCAGCCGCCGGGACAGCTATAATTCACCCCTCCACTTT. It is translated as CASSRRDSYNSPLHF. The chain couples TRBV5-4 to TRBJ1-6; 7 positions match TRBD1. The CDR3 has 15 residues. Germline V gene lookup returns CDR1 SGHNT and CDR2 YYREEE (reference sequence). V shed 4 bases, J shed 3 bases, and the junction held 4 bases outside the gene matches.

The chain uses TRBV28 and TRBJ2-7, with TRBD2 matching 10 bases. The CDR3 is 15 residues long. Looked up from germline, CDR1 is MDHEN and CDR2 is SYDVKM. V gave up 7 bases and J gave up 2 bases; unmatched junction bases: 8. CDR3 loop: CASTSGRGGAYEQYF. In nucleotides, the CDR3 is TGTGCCAGCACCAGCGGGAGGGGTGGTGCCTACGAGCAGTACTTC.

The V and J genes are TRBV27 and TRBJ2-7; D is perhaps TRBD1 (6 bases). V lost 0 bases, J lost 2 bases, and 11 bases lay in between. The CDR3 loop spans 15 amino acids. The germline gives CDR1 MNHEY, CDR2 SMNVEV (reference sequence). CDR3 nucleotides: TGTGCCAGCAGTTTATCGGGGACATCAGCCTACGAGCAGTACTTC. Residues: CASSLSGTSAYEQYF.

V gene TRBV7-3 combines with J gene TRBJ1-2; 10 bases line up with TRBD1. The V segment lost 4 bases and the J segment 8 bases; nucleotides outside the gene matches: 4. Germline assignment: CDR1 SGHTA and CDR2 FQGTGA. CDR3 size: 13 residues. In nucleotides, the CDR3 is TGTGCCAGCAGCTCGACAGGGGGCCGGGGCTACACCTTC. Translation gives CASSSTGGRGYTF.